The clone carrying this TCR beta chain came up a few times. This sample is part of a study of T cell repertoires in cytomegalovirus infection. TCRdb re-called the reads through MiXCR, storing one row per CDR3 protein. This sample carries around 630,000 distinct CDR3 sequences, roughly a quarter of them seen once, and the ten largest clones take approximately 8%. Germline assignment: CDR1 DFQATT and CDR2 SNEGSKA (reference sequence). The V end was cut by 2 bases, the J end by 8 bases, with 12 bases between. The CDR3 has 12 amino acids. The sequence was obtained from a human donor in good health (CMV status not recorded). Some clones in this sample may be carry-over from other donors' samples. Source material: CD8+ T cells from PBMCs. The V call is TRBV20-1, the J call TRBJ1-1, with unresolved D. The CDR3 sequence is CSARRTGVEAFF. The CDR3 DNA reads TGCAGTGCTAGACGGACGGGAGTGGAAGCTTTCTTT.